A selection of T cell receptor beta chains follows, all from one sample in a study of blood T cells in healthy people across ages. Using its own MiXCR run on the 5' RACE reads, TCRdb lists one record per CDR3 protein. The table has around 1,000,000 distinct CDR3 sequences, 20% to 25% seen once. A further study also used this sample, focusing on T cells of mothers and their children.

The specimen was blood. The receptors derive from a girl aged 2 to 9 in good health. Both conserved end residues are part of each CDR3. A D gene is named only where the DNA matches it firmly. Expanded clones get a size class; other rows say once, few or many, or leave the size out.

j_call d_call clone_size v_call cdr3_aa cdr3_nt
TRBJ2-7 - few TRBV3-1 CASSRGVLGKSYEQYF TGTGCCAGCAGCCGAGGGGTATTAGGGAAATCCTACGAGCAGTACTTC
TRBJ2-5 - - TRBV2 CASSVSGRSETQYF TGTGCCAGCAGTGTGTCGGGGAGATCAGAGACCCAGTACTTC
TRBJ1-1 TRBD1 - TRBV28 CASTNQGARAFF TGTGCCAGCACTAATCAGGGGGCCCGAGCTTTCTTT
TRBJ1-1 - - TRBV10-3 CAISEYTGNTEAFF TGTGCCATCAGTGAGTACACTGGTAACACTGAAGCTTTCTTT
TRBJ2-5 TRBD2 few TRBV29-1 CSVERGRGGLSSETQYF TGCAGCGTTGAAAGGGGGCGGGGGGGATTGTCTTCTGAGACCCAGTACTTC
TRBJ1-1 - - TRBV6-1 CASSGYKEEAFF TGTGCCAGCAGTGGATACAAGGAGGAAGCTTTCTTT
TRBJ1-4 - - TRBV7-2 CASSSAGLKGEKLFF TGTGCCAGCAGCTCGGCCGGGCTCAAGGGGGAAAAACTGTTTTTT
TRBJ1-1 TRBD1 few TRBV19 CASWDRKMSGDTEAFF TGTGCCAGCTGGGACAGGAAGATGTCGGGGGACACTGAAGCTTTCTTT
TRBJ2-7 TRBD1 once TRBV9 CASSVAGQFYEQYF TGTGCCAGCAGCGTAGCGGGACAGTTCTACGAGCAGTACTTC
TRBJ1-2 - few TRBV5-1 CASSLIWGDGGYTF TGCGCCAGCAGCTTGATATGGGGGGACGGTGGCTACACCTTC
TRBJ2-4 TRBD1 - TRBV9 CASNPHRDRIAKNIQYF TGTGCCAGCAATCCCCATAGGGACAGAATAGCCAAAAACATTCAGTACTTC
TRBJ2-5 TRBD2 - TRBV12-3/TRBV12-4 CASSSPLAGGQETQYF TGTGCCAGCAGTTCTCCACTAGCGGGAGGACAAGAGACCCAGTACTTC
TRBJ1-2 - few TRBV7-3 CASSLSAGPAGGYTF TGTGCCAGCAGCTTATCGGCAGGCCCCGCTGGGGGCTACACCTTC
TRBJ2-7 TRBD2 few TRBV5-1 CASSLEATSGGEQYF TGCGCCAGCAGCTTGGAAGCGACTAGCGGGGGGGAGCAGTACTTC
TRBJ2-5 TRBD2 - TRBV12-3/TRBV12-4 CASSFVAGERKETQYF TGTGCCAGCAGTTTCGTAGCGGGAGAGAGAAAAGAGACCCAGTACTTC
TRBJ2-5 TRBD2 few TRBV12-3/TRBV12-4 CASSPTSRETQYF TGTGCCAGCAGTCCGACTAGCCGAGAGACCCAGTACTTC
TRBJ2-7 - few TRBV24-1 CATSDHNYEQYF TGTGCCACCAGTGACCACAACTACGAGCAGTACTTC
TRBJ1-5 - few TRBV5-1 CASSPVVGDQQPQHF TGCGCCAGCAGCCCCGTGGTGGGGGATCAACAGCCCCAGCATTTT
TRBJ1-2 - - TRBV15 CATGRNDYGYTF TGTGCCACCGGTCGGAACGACTATGGCTACACCTTC
TRBJ2-7 - few TRBV11-2 CASSLAPVGYEQYF TGTGCCAGCAGCTTAGCCCCAGTGGGATACGAGCAGTACTTC
TRBJ1-2 - few TRBV4-3 CAGSQTLRESNYGYTF TGCGCCGGCAGCCAAACGCTTAGGGAAAGTAACTATGGCTACACCTTC
TRBJ1-3 TRBD1 few TRBV9 CASSETPGGSGNTIYF TGTGCCAGCAGCGAGACCCCAGGGGGCTCTGGAAACACCATATATTTT
TRBJ1-1 - once TRBV5-1 CASSPGGNRGNTEAFF TGCGCCAGCAGCCCCGGGGGGAATCGGGGGAACACTGAAGCTTTCTTT
TRBJ1-2 - - TRBV12-3/TRBV12-4 CASSSDKISYGYTF TGTGCCAGCAGCTCTGACAAAATAAGCTATGGCTACACCTTC
TRBJ2-3 - - TRBV4-2 CVSSQEASQWMYF TGTGTCAGCAGCCAAGAGGCCTCCCAGTGGATGTATTTT
TRBJ1-3 - - TRBV20-1 CSAGGAGANRPNTIYF TGCAGTGCCGGAGGGGCAGGTGCAAACCGGCCAAACACCATATATTTT
TRBJ2-5 - - TRBV11-2 CASSLLQRGKTQYF TGTGCCAGCAGCTTGTTACAGCGAGGAAAGACCCAGTACTTC
TRBJ2-7 - few TRBV29-1 CSVDLLETYEQYF TGCAGCGTGGACCTCCTTGAGACCTACGAGCAGTACTTC
TRBJ2-1 TRBD2 few TRBV4-1 CASSHHPGLAGGGVINEQFF TGCGCCAGCAGCCACCACCCGGGACTAGCGGGAGGGGGAGTGATCAATGAGCAGTTCTTC
TRBJ2-1 TRBD1 few TRBV28 CASSALPGTENNEQFF TGTGCCAGCAGTGCCCTACCGGGGACAGAAAACAATGAGCAGTTCTTC
TRBJ2-1 - - TRBV29-1 CSVRGGQSSYNEQFF TGCAGCGTTAGGGGGGGGCAAAGCTCCTACAATGAGCAGTTCTTC
TRBJ2-7 - - TRBV6-2/TRBV6-3 CASSYRTSRQYF TGTGCCAGCAGTTATCGGACGTCGCGACAGTACTTC